The following is a TCR beta chain sequence with its context. The entry originates in a study of blood T cell repertoires in COVID-19. The germline CDR1 and CDR2 sequences are KGHDR and SFDVKD. This CDR3 spans 15 amino acids. Trimming removed 5 bases from V and 3 bases from J; junction bases left unmatched: 4. In the authors' methods: Reference gene primer amplification in the assay estimated nucleated cell counts. Sequenced by immunoSEQ multiplex PCR; TCRdb stores in-frame clones only, minus some. V and J calls and clone size come straight from that table; D and trimming were deduced from the DNA. The sample yields fewer than 300,000 clones, approximately 78% seen once. Participants came from under 30 US areas, aged about 18 to 95 years.

The TCR sequence derives from a man in his forties or fifties who had been exposed to COVID-19. Sequencing was done on a sample of PBMCs or T cells enriched from blood (not recorded which). This chain joins TRBV24-1 and TRBJ2-3; 10 nucleotides agree with TRBD2. The CDR3 spells CATSVPSGRTDTQYF. The CDR3 coding sequence is TGTGCCACCAGTGTGCCTAGCGGGAGAACAGATACGCAGTATTTT.